This T cell receptor beta chain came from a study of T cells after yellow fever vaccination. Trimming cost V 1 base and J 5 bases, with 14 bases left between them. This CDR3 region has 15 residues. The V gene's germline CDR1 is SNHLY and CDR2 FYNNEI. MiXCR, run by TCRdb on the 5' RACE reads, gives a single entry per CDR3 protein. The data hold 95,000 to 150,000 distinct CDR3 sequences, with under 8% observed a single time. This chain joins TRBV2 and TRBJ2-5; no firm D call. The receptor was isolated from a man younger than 35 who received the YFV17D yellow fever vaccine. Sequences were derived from CD4+ T cells sorted from PBMCs, sampled roughly 10 days after the first yellow fever vaccination. Here the CDR3 DNA reads TGTGCCAGCAGTGAAGTAGGATTTAGCTGGGAGACCCAGTACTTC. It translates to CASSEVGFSWETQYF.